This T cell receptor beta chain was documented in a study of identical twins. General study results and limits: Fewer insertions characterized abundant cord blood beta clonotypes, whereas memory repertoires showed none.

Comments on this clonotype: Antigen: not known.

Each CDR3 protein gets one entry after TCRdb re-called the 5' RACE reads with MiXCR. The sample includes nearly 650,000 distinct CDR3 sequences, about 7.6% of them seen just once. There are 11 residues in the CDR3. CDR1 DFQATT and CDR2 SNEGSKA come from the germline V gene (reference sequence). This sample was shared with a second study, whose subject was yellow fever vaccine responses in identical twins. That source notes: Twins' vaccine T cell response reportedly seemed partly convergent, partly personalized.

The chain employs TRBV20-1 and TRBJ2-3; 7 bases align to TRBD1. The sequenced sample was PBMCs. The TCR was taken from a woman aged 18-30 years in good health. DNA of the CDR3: TGCAGCGAAGGGGGCTCAGATACGCAGTATTTT. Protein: CSEGGSDTQYF.